The text below deals with one T cell receptor (beta chain). The record originates from a study of neurological immune-mediated disorders. This CDR3 has 14 residues. The germline CDR1 and CDR2 sequences are KGHDR and SFDVKD. The V and J ends lost 5 bases and 5 bases respectively, with 15 bases between them. The making of cDNA relied on 5'RACE with 10-nucleotide random UMIs. One entry per CDR3 protein results from TCRdb running MiXCR on the 5' RACE reads. Of tens of thousands of distinct CDR3 sequences listed, approximately 13% are singletons. Described time point: longitudinal time-point 2. The unsorted libraries were made from 2 million PBMCs kept at -80 C.

The sequencing sample was made of PBMCs. The chain uses TRBV24-1 and TRBJ2-7, with D maybe TRBD2 (6 bases). The sequence came from a female donor with HTLV-1-associated myelopathy (HAM/TSP). CDR3 sequence reads: CATSAAGSSHEQYF. For the CDR3, the DNA is TGTGCCACCAGTGCTGCGGGATCCAGCCACGAGCAGTACTTC.